The 7 T cell receptor beta chains listed next were all sequenced from one sample in a study of technical replicates of blood from several donors. Here immunoSEQ multiplex PCR was the method, and the copy in TCRdb shows in-frame clones only, minus some. The table has tens of thousands of clones, 95% to 98% seen once. The sample comprised T cells isolated from PBMCs. The receptors were sampled from a human donor in good health.

This clone occurred once. The chain carries TRBV6-5 and TRBJ2-1; a weak D match, TRBD2 (5 bases). There are 16 residues in the CDR3. The germline gives CDR1 MNHEY, CDR2 SVGAGI. The V end lost 4 bases, the J end lost 5 bases, and 18 bases lay between the germline ends. The CDR3: CASSLTAWRVDNEQFF. In DNA form, the CDR3 reads TGTGCCAGCAGTTTGACTGCCTGGCGGGTGGACAATGAGCAGTTCTTC.

CDR3 DNA: TGCGCCAGCAGCTTGGTCCAGTATTCCTACGAGCAGTACTTC. Translation gives CASSLVQYSYEQYF. This chain joins TRBV5-1 and TRBJ2-7, with D unclear. CDR3 length: 14 residues. The V and J ends lost 0 bases and 1 base respectively, with 8 bases between them. Germline assignment: CDR1 SGHRS and CDR2 YFSETQ.

The chain recombines TRBV6-5 with TRBJ2-7; D possibly corresponds to TRBD2 (6 bases). CDR1 and CDR2 (germline): MNHEY, SVGAGI. V lost 2 bases to trimming and J lost 0 bases, with 8 bases between them. The CDR3 totals 14 residues. CDR3 nucleotide sequence: TGTGCCAGCAGTTACGACGGGAGCTCCTACGAGCAGTACTTC. Its protein product is CASSYDGSSYEQYF.

The chain couples TRBV27 to TRBJ2-7; 9 bases are shared with TRBD1. The CDR3 covers 15 residues. From germline, CDR1 is MNHEY and CDR2 SMNVEV (reference sequence). The junction had 10 bases not matched to a gene; V was cut back by 5 bases and J by 5 bases. CDR3 DNA sequence: TGTGCCAGCAGTACTGCGGACAGGGGTCGCGACGAGCAGTACTTC. Amino acids: CASSTADRGRDEQYF.

This chain uses TRBV29-1 with TRBJ2-2; the match to TRBD2 covers 10 bases. The CDR3 extends over 13 amino acids. Trimming at V came to 8 bases and at J to 7 bases, leaving 7 bases not matched to a gene. Germline V gene lookup returns CDR1 SQVTM and CDR2 ANQGSEA. The CDR3 DNA reads as TGCAGCTTCAAGCGGGAGGGCGGCGGGGAGCTGTTTTTT. It encodes CSFKREGGGELFF.

The chain is built from TRBV27 and TRBJ2-1, with 15 bases lining up with TRBD2. The CDR3 is 17 amino acids. Losses at the gene ends were 3 bases for V and 7 bases for J; bases not matched to a gene: 7. The germline V gene has CDR1 MNHEY and CDR2 SMNVEV (reference sequence). The chain's CDR3 is CASSFDGLAGGINEQFF. The DNA of the CDR3 is TGTGCCAGCAGTTTCGACGGACTAGCGGGAGGGATTAATGAGCAGTTCTTC.

V usage is TRBV10-3 and J usage is TRBJ1-2; perhaps TRBD1 as D (5 bases). Germline CDR1 ENHRY, CDR2 SYGVKD. CDR3 length: 15 residues. The V and J ends lost 5 bases and 1 base respectively, with 14 bases between them. The CDR3 region is CAISPRGLNNYGYTF. The CDR3 region has the DNA TGTGCCATCAGTCCTCGGGGGTTGAATAACTATGGCTACACCTTC.